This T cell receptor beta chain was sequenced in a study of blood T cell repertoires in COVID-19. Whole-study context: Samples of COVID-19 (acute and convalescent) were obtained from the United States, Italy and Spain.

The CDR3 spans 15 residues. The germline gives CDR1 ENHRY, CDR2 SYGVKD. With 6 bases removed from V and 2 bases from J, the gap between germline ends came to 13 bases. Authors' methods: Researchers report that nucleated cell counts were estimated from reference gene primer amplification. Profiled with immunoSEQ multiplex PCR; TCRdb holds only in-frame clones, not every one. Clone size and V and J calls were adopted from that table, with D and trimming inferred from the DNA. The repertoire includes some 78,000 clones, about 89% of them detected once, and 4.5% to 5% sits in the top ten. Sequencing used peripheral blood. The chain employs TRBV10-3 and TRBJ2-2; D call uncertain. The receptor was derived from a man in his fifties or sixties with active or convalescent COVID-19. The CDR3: CAISTHGLNTGELFF. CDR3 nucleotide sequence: TGTGCCATCAGCACACATGGCCTCAACACCGGGGAGCTGTTTTTT.